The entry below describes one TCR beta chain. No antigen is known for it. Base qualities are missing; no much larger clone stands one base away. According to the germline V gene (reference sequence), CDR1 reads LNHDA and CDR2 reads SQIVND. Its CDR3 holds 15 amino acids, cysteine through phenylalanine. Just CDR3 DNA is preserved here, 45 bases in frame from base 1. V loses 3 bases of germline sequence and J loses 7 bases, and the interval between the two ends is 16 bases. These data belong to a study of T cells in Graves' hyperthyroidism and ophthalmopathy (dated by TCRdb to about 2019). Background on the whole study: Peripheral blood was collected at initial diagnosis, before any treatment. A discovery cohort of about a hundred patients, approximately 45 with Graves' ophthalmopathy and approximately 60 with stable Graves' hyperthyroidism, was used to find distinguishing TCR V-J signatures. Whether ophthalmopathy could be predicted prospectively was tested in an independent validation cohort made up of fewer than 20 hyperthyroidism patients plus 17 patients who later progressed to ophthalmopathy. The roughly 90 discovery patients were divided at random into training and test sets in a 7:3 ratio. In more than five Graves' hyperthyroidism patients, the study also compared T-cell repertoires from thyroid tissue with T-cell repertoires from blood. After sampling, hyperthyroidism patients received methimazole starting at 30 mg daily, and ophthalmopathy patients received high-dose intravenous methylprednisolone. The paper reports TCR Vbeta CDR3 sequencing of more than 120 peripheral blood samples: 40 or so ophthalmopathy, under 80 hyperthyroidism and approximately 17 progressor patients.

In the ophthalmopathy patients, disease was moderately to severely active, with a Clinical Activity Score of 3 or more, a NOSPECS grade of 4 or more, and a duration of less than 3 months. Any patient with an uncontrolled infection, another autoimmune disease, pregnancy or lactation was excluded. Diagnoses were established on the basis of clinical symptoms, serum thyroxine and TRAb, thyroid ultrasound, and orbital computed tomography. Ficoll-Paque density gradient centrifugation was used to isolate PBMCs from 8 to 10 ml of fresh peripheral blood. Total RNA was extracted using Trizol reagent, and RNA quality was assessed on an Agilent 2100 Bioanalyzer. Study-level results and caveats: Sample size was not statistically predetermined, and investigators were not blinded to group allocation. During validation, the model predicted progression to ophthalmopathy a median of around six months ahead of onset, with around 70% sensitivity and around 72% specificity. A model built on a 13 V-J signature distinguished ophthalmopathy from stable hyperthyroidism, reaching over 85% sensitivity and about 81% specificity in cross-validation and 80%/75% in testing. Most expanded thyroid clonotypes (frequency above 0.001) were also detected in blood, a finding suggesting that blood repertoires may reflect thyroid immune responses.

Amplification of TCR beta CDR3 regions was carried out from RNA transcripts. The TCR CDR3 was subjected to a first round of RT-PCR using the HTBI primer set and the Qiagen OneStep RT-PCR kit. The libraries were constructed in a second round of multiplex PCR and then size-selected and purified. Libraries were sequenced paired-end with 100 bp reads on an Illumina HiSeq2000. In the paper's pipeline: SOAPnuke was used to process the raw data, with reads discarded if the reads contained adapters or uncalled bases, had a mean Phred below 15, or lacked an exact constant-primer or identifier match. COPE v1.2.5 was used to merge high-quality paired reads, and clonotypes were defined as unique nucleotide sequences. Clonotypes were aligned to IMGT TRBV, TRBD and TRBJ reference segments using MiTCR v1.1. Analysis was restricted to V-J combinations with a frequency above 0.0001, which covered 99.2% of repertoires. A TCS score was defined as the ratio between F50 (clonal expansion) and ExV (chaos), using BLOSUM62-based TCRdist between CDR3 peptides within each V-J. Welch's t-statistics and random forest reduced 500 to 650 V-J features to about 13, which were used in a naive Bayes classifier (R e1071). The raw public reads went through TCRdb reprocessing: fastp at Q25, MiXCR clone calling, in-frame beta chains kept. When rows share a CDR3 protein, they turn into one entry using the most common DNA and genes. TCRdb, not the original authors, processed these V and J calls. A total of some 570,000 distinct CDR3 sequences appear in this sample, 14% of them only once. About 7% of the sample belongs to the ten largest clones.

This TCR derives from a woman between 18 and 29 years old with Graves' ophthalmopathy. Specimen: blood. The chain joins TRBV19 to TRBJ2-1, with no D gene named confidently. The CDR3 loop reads CASSILARNRNEQFF. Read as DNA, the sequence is TGTGCCAGTAGTATTTTGGCTAGAAACCGAAATGAGCAGTTCTTC.